The clone carrying this TCR beta chain was recorded a few times. The antigen remains undetermined. The V gene lost 4 bases and the J gene lost 5 bases, with 14 bases spanning the gap. The germline gives CDR1 GTSNPN, CDR2 SVGIG (reference sequence). There are 13 residues in the CDR3. The data derive from a study of vaccination effects on CD4 cells after COVID-19. TCRdb keeps only in-frame clones here, not all; method: immunoSEQ multiplex PCR. This repertoire shows some 50,000 clones, about 67% found once; its top ten account for approximately 5%. Following culture for around 10 days, CD4+ T cells were isolated. IL-2 medium was substituted for half the medium on days 3 and 7.

The chain joins TRBV30 to TRBJ1-2; D gene unclear. The source material was CD4+ T cells from PBMCs cultured without peptide, sampled before COVID-19 vaccination. This receptor was obtained from a human donor who received a COVID-19 vaccine. The chain's CDR3 is CAWMSRTTYGYTF. CDR3 coding DNA: TGTGCCTGGATGAGTCGGACGACTTATGGCTACACCTTC.